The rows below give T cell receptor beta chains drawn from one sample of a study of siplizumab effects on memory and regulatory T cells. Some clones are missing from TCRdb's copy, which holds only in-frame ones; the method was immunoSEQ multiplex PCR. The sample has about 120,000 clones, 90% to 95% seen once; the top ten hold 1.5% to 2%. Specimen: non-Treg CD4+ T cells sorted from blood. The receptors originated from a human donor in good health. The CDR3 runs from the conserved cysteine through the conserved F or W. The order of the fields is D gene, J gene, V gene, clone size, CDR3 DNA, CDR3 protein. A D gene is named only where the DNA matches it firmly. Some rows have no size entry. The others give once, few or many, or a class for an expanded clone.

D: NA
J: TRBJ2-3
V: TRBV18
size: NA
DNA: TGTGCCAGCTCACCACGGCTACGGAACACAGATACGCAGTATTTT
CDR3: CASSPRLRNTDTQYF

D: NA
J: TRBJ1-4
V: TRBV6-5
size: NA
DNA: TGTGCCAGCAGTTACGAGAATCACAGGTTCCTGCTTTTT
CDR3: CASSYENHRFLLF

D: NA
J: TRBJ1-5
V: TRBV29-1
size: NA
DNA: TGCAGCGCGGAGGGGCGGATTAGCCATCAGCCCCAGCATTTT
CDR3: CSAEGRISHQPQHF

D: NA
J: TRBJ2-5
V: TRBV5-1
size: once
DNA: TGCGCCAGCAGCGGACCGGAGACCCAGTACTTC
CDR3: CASSGPETQYF

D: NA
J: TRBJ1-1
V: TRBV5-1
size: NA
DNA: TGCGCCAGCAGCCTTGACAGGACGAGAGCTTTCTTT
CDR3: CASSLDRTRAFF

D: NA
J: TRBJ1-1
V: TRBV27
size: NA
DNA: TGTGCCAGCAGTTTTCTCCTCTCGGGGGGGATGCAAACTGAAGCTTTCTTT
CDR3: CASSFLLSGGMQTEAFF

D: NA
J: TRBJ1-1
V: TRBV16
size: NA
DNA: TGTGCCAGCAGCCAATATTCCGGACGGACTAACACTGAAGCTTTCTTT
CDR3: CASSQYSGRTNTEAFF

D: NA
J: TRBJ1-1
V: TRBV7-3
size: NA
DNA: TGTGCCAGCAGGGAACAGGGAAACACTGAAGCTTTCTTT
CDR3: CASREQGNTEAFF

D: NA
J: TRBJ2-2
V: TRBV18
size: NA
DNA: TGTGCCAGCTCACCCTTCCAGGGGAACACCGGGGAGCTGTTTTTT
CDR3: CASSPFQGNTGELFF

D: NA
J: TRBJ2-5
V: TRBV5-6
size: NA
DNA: TGTGCCAGCAGCACGACCACAGAGACCCAGTACTTC
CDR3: CASSTTTETQYF

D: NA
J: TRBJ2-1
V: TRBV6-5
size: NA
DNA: TGTGCCAGCAGTTACGGAGGGCCACCCTACAATGAGCAGTTCTTC
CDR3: CASSYGGPPYNEQFF

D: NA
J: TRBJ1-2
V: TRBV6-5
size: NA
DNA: TGTGCCAGCAGCCCGACAGAGTTCTATGGCTACACCTTC
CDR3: CASSPTEFYGYTF

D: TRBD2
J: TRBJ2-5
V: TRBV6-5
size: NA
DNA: TGTGCCAGCAGACCGCTAGCGGGGGGACGACCCCAGTACTTC
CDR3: CASRPLAGGRPQYF

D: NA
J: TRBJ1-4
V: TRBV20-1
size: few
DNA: TGCAGTGTGGCTAATGAAAAACTGTTTTTT
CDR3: CSVANEKLFF

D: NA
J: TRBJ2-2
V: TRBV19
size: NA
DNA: TGTGCCAGTAGTATAACGGGACAAGACACCGGGGAGCTGTTTTTT
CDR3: CASSITGQDTGELFF

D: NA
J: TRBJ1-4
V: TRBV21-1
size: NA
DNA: TGTGCCAGCAGATCAAAAAGACCTAATGAAAAACTGTTTTTT
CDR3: CASRSKRPNEKLFF

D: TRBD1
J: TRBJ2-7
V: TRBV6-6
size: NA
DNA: TGTGCCAGCAGTCCCCGGACAGGCGCTGGCTACGAGCAGTACTTC
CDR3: CASSPRTGAGYEQYF

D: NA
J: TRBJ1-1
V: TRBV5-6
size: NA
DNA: TGTGCCAGCAGCTTTGGCAGGCCGGGCACTGAAGCTTTCTTT
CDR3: CASSFGRPGTEAFF

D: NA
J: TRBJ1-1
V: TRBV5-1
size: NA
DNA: TGCGCCAGCAGCTGGCAGGGCCCCACTGAAGCTTTCTTT
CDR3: CASSWQGPTEAFF

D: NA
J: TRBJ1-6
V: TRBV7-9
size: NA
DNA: TGTGCCAGCAGCTCCTCATCTACAGGGAGCGGTTCACCCCTCCACTTT
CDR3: CASSSSSTGSGSPLHF

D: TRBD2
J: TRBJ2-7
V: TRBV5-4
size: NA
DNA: TGTGCCAGCAGCCCCCAGACTAGCGGGGTCTACGAGCAGTACTTC
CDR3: CASSPQTSGVYEQYF

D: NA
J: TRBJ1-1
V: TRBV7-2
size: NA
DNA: TGTGCCAGCAGCTTCCCGGAGAGGAGGGCCACTGAAGCTTTCTTT
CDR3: CASSFPERRATEAFF

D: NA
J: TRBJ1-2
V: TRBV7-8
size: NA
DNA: TGTGCCAGCAGCTTCACACAGGATGGCTACACCTTC
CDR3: CASSFTQDGYTF

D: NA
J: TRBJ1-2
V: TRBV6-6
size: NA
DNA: TGTGCCAGCAGTTACGAGGGCCCGGGCGATTATGGCTACACCTTC
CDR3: CASSYEGPGDYGYTF

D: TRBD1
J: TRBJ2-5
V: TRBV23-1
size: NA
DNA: TGCGCCAGCGGCAGACAGGGGAGGTTACGGGTGACCCAGTACTTC
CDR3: CASGRQGRLRVTQYF

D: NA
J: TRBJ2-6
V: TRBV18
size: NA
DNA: TGTGCCAGCTCAGGCTCGGGGACGACAGGCAACGTCCTGACTTTC
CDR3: CASSGSGTTGNVLTF

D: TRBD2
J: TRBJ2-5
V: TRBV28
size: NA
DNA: TGTGCCACCCTGGGGGGGGGAGGAGAGACCCAGTACTTC
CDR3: CATLGGGGETQYF

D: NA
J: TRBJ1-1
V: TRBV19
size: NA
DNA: TGTGCCAGTAGTATCCCACAGTGGGAAGCTTTCTTT
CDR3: CASSIPQWEAFF

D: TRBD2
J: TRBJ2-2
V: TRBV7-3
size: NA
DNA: TGTGCCAGCAGCTTAAACCCCCCCTCGACTAGCGGGAGCACCGGGGAGCTGTTTTTT
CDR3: CASSLNPPSTSGSTGELFF

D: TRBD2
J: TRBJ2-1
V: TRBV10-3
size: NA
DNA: TGTGCCATCAGCGGACTAGCGGGGGGTAGCTCCTACAATGAGCAGTTCTTC
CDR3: CAISGLAGGSSYNEQFF

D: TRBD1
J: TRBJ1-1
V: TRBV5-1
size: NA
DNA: TGCGCCAGCAGCTTGCCGGGACAGTTAGCCAAAAGGAACACTGAAGCTTTCTTT
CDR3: CASSLPGQLAKRNTEAFF

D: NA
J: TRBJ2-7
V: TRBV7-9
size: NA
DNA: TGTGCCAGCAGCTTTTCAGGTTCCTACGAGCAGTACTTC
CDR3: CASSFSGSYEQYF

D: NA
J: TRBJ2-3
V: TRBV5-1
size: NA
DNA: TGCGCCAGCAGCTTGGGTGGGACGAGGGATACGCAGTATTTT
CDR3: CASSLGGTRDTQYF

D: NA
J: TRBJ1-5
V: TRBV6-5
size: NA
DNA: TGTGCCAGCAGTAGGGGTAGCAATCAGCCCCAGCATTTT
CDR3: CASSRGSNQPQHF

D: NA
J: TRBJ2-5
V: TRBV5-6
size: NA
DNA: TGTGCCAGCAGCTTGGGGGTGCAAGAGACCCAGTACTTC
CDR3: CASSLGVQETQYF

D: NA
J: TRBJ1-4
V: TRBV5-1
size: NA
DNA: TGCGCCAGCAGCTTGCTGGCCACTAATGAAAAACTGTTTTTT
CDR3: CASSLLATNEKLFF

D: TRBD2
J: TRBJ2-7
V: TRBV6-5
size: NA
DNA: TGTGCCAGCAGTTACCGCGGGAGGGGAACCTACGAGCAGTACTTC
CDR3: CASSYRGRGTYEQYF

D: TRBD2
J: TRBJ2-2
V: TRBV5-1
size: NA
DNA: TGCGCCAGCAGCTCGGGACTAGCGGGAGTCACCGGGGAGCTGTTTTTT
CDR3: CASSSGLAGVTGELFF

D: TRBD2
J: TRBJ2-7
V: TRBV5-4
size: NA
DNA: TGTGCCAGCAGCCCCCCCGGGCTAGCGGGCACGGGCGAGCAGTACTTC
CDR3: CASSPPGLAGTGEQYF

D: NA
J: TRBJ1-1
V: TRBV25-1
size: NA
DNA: TGTGCCAGCAGTGAATATGACCCGGCCACTGAAGCTTTCTTT
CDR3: CASSEYDPATEAFF

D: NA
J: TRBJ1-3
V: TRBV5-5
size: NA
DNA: TGTGCCAGCAGCTTGGAACAGGGAAGAAACACCATATATTTT
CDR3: CASSLEQGRNTIYF

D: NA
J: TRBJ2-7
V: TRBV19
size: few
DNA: TGTGCCAGCGAGCCGGGACCGGGTAACCAGCAGTACTTC
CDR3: CASEPGPGNQQYF